This T cell receptor beta chain is drawn from a study of cytomegalovirus exposure and HLA in healthy donors. Findings and caveats of the study: The study recorded over 150 TCR beta chains that were cytomegalovirus-associated.

The PCR ran on 60 Vbeta and 13 Jbeta primers. Method: immunoSEQ multiplex PCR; TCRdb's copy keeps in-frame clones and lacks some. Among more than 95,000 clones listed, about three quarters were seen once. CDR1 and CDR2 (germline): MNHEY, SVGAGI. Trimming took 6 bases from V and 2 from J, leaving 10 bases between them. The CDR3 totals 13 residues. This clone was counted only a few times. Its matching antigen is unknown. The clonotype originates from a female donor in good health and CMV-seronegative. The chain recombines TRBV6-5 with TRBJ1-1, with TRBD1 as a possible D gene (6 bases). Material for sequencing was PBMCs. Written as DNA, the CDR3 is TGTGCCAGCAGCTTACAGGGCAACACTGAAGCTTTCTTT. This codes for CASSLQGNTEAFF.